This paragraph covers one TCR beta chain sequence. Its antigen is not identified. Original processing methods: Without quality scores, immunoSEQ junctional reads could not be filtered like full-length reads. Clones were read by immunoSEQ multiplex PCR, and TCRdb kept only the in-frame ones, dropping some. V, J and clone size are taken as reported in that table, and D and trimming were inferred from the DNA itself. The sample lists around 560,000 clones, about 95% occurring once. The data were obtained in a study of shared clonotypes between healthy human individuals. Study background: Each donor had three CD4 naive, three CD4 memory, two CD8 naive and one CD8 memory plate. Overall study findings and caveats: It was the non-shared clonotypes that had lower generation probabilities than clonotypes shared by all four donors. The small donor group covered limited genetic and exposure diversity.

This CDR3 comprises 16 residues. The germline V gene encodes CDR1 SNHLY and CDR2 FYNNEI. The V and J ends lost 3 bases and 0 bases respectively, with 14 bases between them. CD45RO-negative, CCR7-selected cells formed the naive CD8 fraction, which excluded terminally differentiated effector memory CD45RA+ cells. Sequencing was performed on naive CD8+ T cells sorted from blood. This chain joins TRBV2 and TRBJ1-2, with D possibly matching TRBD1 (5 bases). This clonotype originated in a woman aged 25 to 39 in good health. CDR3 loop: CASSDPGLGPNYGYTF. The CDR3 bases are TGTGCCAGCAGTGATCCAGGGCTCGGTCCTAACTATGGCTACACCTTC.